This TCR beta chain appears in the sequencing data of a study of blood T cell repertoires in COVID-19. Trimming cost V 1 base and J 1 base; bases outside gene matches: 10. CDR1 SGHTA and CDR2 FQGTGA come from the germline V gene. This CDR3 is 18 amino acids long. Assay: immunoSEQ multiplex PCR; the TCRdb copy retains only in-frame clones and omits some. The repertoire consists of roughly 230,000 clones, with approximately 92% occurring once and the leading ten covering roughly 4.8%. This TCR was recovered from a woman in her thirties or forties who had recovered from COVID-19. Sample: peripheral blood. The chain recombines TRBV7-3 with TRBJ2-3; the match to TRBD2 covers 8 bases. CDR3 sequence reads: CASSLRRGGSGGTDTQYF. DNA for the CDR3: TGTGCCAGCAGCTTAAGGAGGGGAGGTAGCGGGGGCACAGATACGCAGTATTTT. Complete variable domain (other parts from reference TRBV7-3 and TRBJ2-3): GAGVSQTPSNKVTEKGKYVELRCDPISGHTALYWYRQSLGQGPEFLIYFQGTGAADDSGLPNDRFFAVRPEGSVSTLKIQRTERGDSAVYLCASSLRRGGSGGTDTQYFGPGTRLTVL.